This section outlines one TCR beta chain sequence together with its context. What it binds is unknown. The data belong to a study of synovial regulatory T cells in juvenile arthritis. The wider study: Treatments: three naive, six methotrexate, one methotrexate plus infliximab, one unknown. Notes on the study in general: Across patients, iaTreg TCR repertoires were mostly private, partly shared with synovial Teff and blood CPL. iaTreg cells shared more CDR3 sequences with synovial Tregs than other blood Tregs did.

CDR3 length: 16 amino acids. DNA is not recorded here. Germline CDR1 SGHRS, CDR2 YFSETQ. Sequenced by immunoSEQ multiplex PCR; TCRdb stores in-frame clones only, minus some. Found here are 8,000 to 10,000 clones; the top ten clones hold 0.95% to 1%. Roughly eleven-patient cohort: 11 active juvenile idiopathic arthritis patients, 3 polyarticular, 8 oligoarticular. This chain joins TRBV5-1 and TRBJ2-7; the D gene TCRdb calls, TRBD2, cannot be checked with no DNA. The sequenced sample consisted of Treg cells from blood. The subset: remaining (HLA-DR-negative) circulating blood Treg cells. This TCR was recovered from a donor between 2 and 35 years old with juvenile idiopathic arthritis. This chain's CDR3 is CASSLATSGATYEQYF.